A selection of T cell receptor beta chains follows, all from one sample in a study of OX40 agonist ivuxolimab in advanced cancers. Sequencing used immunoSEQ multiplex PCR; TCRdb keeps in-frame clones, though not all of them. Here the sample spans 70,000 to 75,000 clones, around 80% being singletons. The sample here was CD4+ or CD8+ T cells sorted from blood, taken in a trial of the OX40 agonist ivuxolimab. Receptors were obtained from an adult with an advanced solid tumor such as melanoma, head and neck, liver or kidney cancer. Both conserved end residues are part of each CDR3.

j_gene: TRBJ2-1
v_gene: TRBV4-3
CDR3aa: CASSQSWSGTSSYNEQFF

j_gene: TRBJ1-3
v_gene: TRBV28
CDR3aa: CASSFSAGNTIYF

j_gene: TRBJ1-2
v_gene: TRBV20-1
CDR3aa: CSLPGHYGYTF

j_gene: TRBJ2-1
v_gene: TRBV4-2
CDR3aa: CASSQELDREQFF

j_gene: TRBJ1-6
v_gene: TRBV28
CDR3aa: CASSGNSPLHF

j_gene: TRBJ2-7
v_gene: TRBV18
CDR3aa: CASSPGTSRTYEQYF

j_gene: TRBJ1-1
v_gene: TRBV7-9
CDR3aa: CASSPFGTEAFF

j_gene: TRBJ2-2
v_gene: TRBV5-1
CDR3aa: CASSLDRGTGELFF

j_gene: TRBJ1-1
v_gene: TRBV7-3
CDR3aa: CASSSQGGDTEAFF

j_gene: TRBJ2-1
v_gene: TRBV11-2
CDR3aa: CASSFFGTFRSYNEQFF

j_gene: TRBJ1-3
v_gene: TRBV7-2
CDR3aa: CASSLYSGQTGNTIYF

j_gene: TRBJ2-5
v_gene: TRBV20-1
CDR3aa: CSAQSPRGGYF

j_gene: TRBJ1-3
v_gene: TRBV18
CDR3aa: CASSQGEGRNTIYF

j_gene: TRBJ2-1
v_gene: TRBV5-1
CDR3aa: CASSLGTSGSQEQFF

j_gene: TRBJ2-3
v_gene: TRBV6-5
CDR3aa: CASSYGRDQGLTQYF

j_gene: TRBJ1-2
v_gene: TRBV28
CDR3aa: CASSLSGGASGYTF

j_gene: TRBJ2-7
v_gene: TRBV7-3
CDR3aa: CASSWYGTGEYEQYF

j_gene: TRBJ2-7
v_gene: TRBV15
CDR3aa: CATSRDGGEGYEQYF

j_gene: TRBJ1-6
v_gene: TRBV5-6
CDR3aa: CASSLDRSEASPLHF

j_gene: TRBJ1-3
v_gene: TRBV5-4
CDR3aa: CASSWGQGLDGNTIYF

j_gene: TRBJ2-3
v_gene: TRBV18
CDR3aa: CASSQGFSTDTQYF

j_gene: TRBJ1-1
v_gene: TRBV5-1
CDR3aa: CASSPSSGRNTEAFF

j_gene: TRBJ2-3
v_gene: TRBV18
CDR3aa: CASSPPYLNTQYF

j_gene: TRBJ2-5
v_gene: TRBV6-5
CDR3aa: CASSYSRSQGGETQYF

j_gene: TRBJ1-2
v_gene: TRBV6-1
CDR3aa: CASSDGRGYTF

j_gene: TRBJ2-6
v_gene: TRBV6-1
CDR3aa: CATSRSGANVLTF

j_gene: TRBJ1-6
v_gene: TRBV7-8
CDR3aa: CASSLAHRVGGDSPLHF

j_gene: TRBJ2-7
v_gene: TRBV5-4
CDR3aa: CASSLPGQGLFGQYF

j_gene: TRBJ1-1
v_gene: TRBV7-8
CDR3aa: CASSTQGNTEAFF

j_gene: TRBJ2-7
v_gene: TRBV5-6
CDR3aa: CASSYRTGAVLSPEQYF

j_gene: TRBJ2-6
v_gene: TRBV7-2
CDR3aa: CASNLVISGANVLTF

j_gene: TRBJ2-3
v_gene: TRBV18
CDR3aa: CASSPSTDTQYF

j_gene: TRBJ2-6
v_gene: TRBV5-1
CDR3aa: CASSPNSGANVLTF

j_gene: TRBJ2-5
v_gene: TRBV7-3
CDR3aa: CASSLEGPSDRETQYF

j_gene: TRBJ1-5
v_gene: TRBV5-6
CDR3aa: CASSLTVGNRQTNQPQHF

j_gene: TRBJ2-3
v_gene: TRBV7-2
CDR3aa: CASSLAAGAGTDTQYF

j_gene: TRBJ1-2
v_gene: TRBV7-9
CDR3aa: CASSLEAANGYTF

j_gene: TRBJ1-1
v_gene: TRBV5-1
CDR3aa: CASSSTLNTEAFF

j_gene: TRBJ1-5
v_gene: TRBV5-1
CDR3aa: CASSSQGGRNQPQHF

j_gene: TRBJ1-1
v_gene: TRBV28
CDR3aa: CASTSGGGFSTEAFF

j_gene: TRBJ1-1
v_gene: TRBV11-2
CDR3aa: CASSFKSQGELMNTEAFF

j_gene: TRBJ2-7
v_gene: TRBV27
CDR3aa: CASSFLSPVGGLYEQYF

j_gene: TRBJ1-6
v_gene: TRBV29-1
CDR3aa: CSVTQATGDSPLHF

j_gene: TRBJ2-6
v_gene: TRBV6-1
CDR3aa: CASRGRSGANVLTF

j_gene: TRBJ2-5
v_gene: TRBV5-1
CDR3aa: CASRPGGRPQETQYF

j_gene: TRBJ1-1
v_gene: TRBV6-1
CDR3aa: CASSESRNTEAFF

j_gene: TRBJ2-1
v_gene: TRBV2
CDR3aa: CASTREGQNEQFF

j_gene: TRBJ1-1
v_gene: TRBV2
CDR3aa: CASSRYTEAFF

j_gene: TRBJ1-1
v_gene: TRBV7-3
CDR3aa: CASSLAGAGYTEAFF

j_gene: TRBJ2-2
v_gene: TRBV27
CDR3aa: CASSLSVTGELFF

j_gene: TRBJ2-3
v_gene: TRBV28
CDR3aa: CASSTQGRGTDTQYF

j_gene: TRBJ2-7
v_gene: TRBV2
CDR3aa: CASSSGTSSYEQYF

j_gene: TRBJ2-1
v_gene: TRBV2
CDR3aa: CASSGHNEQFF